The 2 T cell receptor beta chains reported below all come from one sample, sequenced in a study of early T cells in non-severe SARS-CoV-2 infection. One entry per CDR3 protein, called by TCRdb with MiXCR from the 5' RACE reads. This sample carries some 80,000 distinct CDR3 sequences, more than 9% of them seen once, and the ten largest clones take 6.5% to 9%. The sequencing here drew on whole blood, taken at baseline. The source of these receptors is an adult who was a healthcare worker with PCR-confirmed SARS-CoV-2 infection or an uninfected control (not recorded which).

In this sample, this clonotype turned up many times. The chain joins TRBV2 to TRBJ2-7; 11 nucleotides match TRBD2. Germline V lookup: CDR1 SNHLY, CDR2 FYNNEI. V trimming: 4 bases; J trimming: 2 bases; junction bases outside the gene matches: 10. The CDR3 has 17 residues. CDR3 sequence: CASSGPTSGSYAYEQYF. CDR3 nucleotides: TGTGCCAGCAGTGGACCTACTAGCGGGAGTTACGCCTACGAGCAGTACTTC.

This clonotype appeared a few times. The CDR3 DNA sequence: TGTGCCAGCAGCGTAGGAGGGTCCTACACAGATACGCAGTATTTT. Encoded protein: CASSVGGSYTDTQYF. The genes are TRBV9 and TRBJ2-3, with TRBD2 as a possible D gene (5 bases). From germline, CDR1 is SGDLS and CDR2 YYNGEE. The CDR3 runs 15 residues. With 0 bases removed from V and 2 bases from J, the gap between germline ends came to 10 bases.